What follows are 28 T cell receptor beta chains derived from one specimen sequenced in a study of T cell repertoires in cytomegalovirus infection. TCRdb used MiXCR to reprocess the reads, holding one entry per CDR3 protein. The sample carries approximately 150,000 distinct CDR3 sequences, about a sixth recorded once. Sequenced: CD8+ T cells from PBMCs. The receptors shown here come from a human donor in good health (CMV status not recorded). Some clones in this sample may be carry-over from other donors' samples.

This clonotype occurred a few times. The chain uses TRBV12-5 and TRBJ1-6, with unresolved D. With 3 bases removed from V and 8 bases from J, the gap between germline ends came to 11 bases. This CDR3 region has 14 residues. Germline V gives CDR1 LGHNT, CDR2 FRNRAP. In nucleotides, the CDR3 is TGTGCTAGTGGTTTAACTGCCAAGGATTCACCCCTCCACTTT. It translates to CASGLTAKDSPLHF.

Many counts were recorded for this clonotype. The rearrangement links TRBV7-2 to TRBJ2-1; D is possibly TRBD2 (5 bases). Looked up from germline, CDR1 is SGHTA and CDR2 is FQGNSA. CDR3 length: 14 amino acids. The ends were cut back, 4 bases at V and 5 bases at J, with 12 bases in the middle. The CDR3 region has the DNA TGTGCCAGCAGCTCACCGGGGAGAAACAATGAGCAGTTCTTC. Protein sequence: CASSSPGRNNEQFF.

The rearrangement joins TRBV4-1 to TRBJ2-7; TRBD1 agrees at 9 bases. From germline, CDR1 is MGHRA and CDR2 YSYEKL. This CDR3 is 16 amino acids long. With V trimmed by 1 base and J by 4 bases, 8 bases remained unmatched. The CDR3 here is CASSQGPGQGAYEQYF. CDR3 DNA sequence: TGCGCCAGCAGCCAAGGACCGGGACAGGGAGCTTACGAGCAGTACTTC.

In this sample, this clonotype turned up many times. The chain recombines TRBV11-2 with TRBJ1-6; the D is unclear. This CDR3 has 13 residues. Germline CDR1 and CDR2: SGHAT and FQNNGV. V was clipped by 4 bases and J by 10 bases, with 11 bases between them. The CDR3 sequence is CASSSPGNSPLHF. The CDR3 DNA reads TGTGCCAGCAGCTCACCAGGAAACTCACCCCTCCACTTT. The variable domain in full, with the rest retrieved from reference TRBV11-2 and TRBJ1-6, is EAGVAQSPRYKIIEKRQSVAFWCNPISGHATLYWYQQILGQGPKLLIQFQNNGVVDDSQLPKDRFSAERLKGVDSTLKIQPAKLEDSAVYLCASSSPGNSPLHFGNGTRLTVT.

This clonotype was recorded only once. The CDR3 loop reads CASSLEIRGSYLPKNIQYF. The CDR3 DNA reads as TGTGCCAGCAGCTTAGAGATACGCGGGAGTTACCTACCCAAAAACATTCAGTACTTC. The chain recombines TRBV7-8 with TRBJ2-4; 7 nucleotides match TRBD2. This CDR3 comprises 19 residues. CDR1 and CDR2 (germline): SGHVS, FQNEAQ. J lost 2 bases, V lost 1 base, and 14 bases had no gene match.

The V call is TRBV28, the J call TRBJ1-1; D is unclear. Trimming stripped 7 bases from V and 6 bases from J, with 18 bases between. CDR1 MDHEN and CDR2 SYDVKM come from the germline V gene. The CDR3 sequence is 14 residues long. The CDR3 bases are TGTGCCAGCACCGTGATGATAAGAGGTGCTGAAGCTTTCTTT. It codes for CASTVMIRGAEAFF. Together with reference TRBV28 and TRBJ1-1, the CDR3 gives the full variable domain: DVKVTQSSRYLVKRTGEKVFLECVQDMDHENMFWYRQDPGLGLRLIYFSYDVKMKEKGDIPEGYSVSREKKERFSLILESASTNQTSMYLCASTVMIRGAEAFFGQGTRLTVV.

This rearrangement joins TRBV7-8 to TRBJ2-7, with D perhaps matching TRBD1 (6 bases). The CDR3 runs 16 residues. Between the trimmed V and J ends, which lost 0 bases and 0 bases, there was a span of 12 bases. Germline-derived CDR1 and CDR2 are SGHVS and FQNEAQ. CDR3 sequence: CASSLADSHPSYEQYF. CDR3 coding DNA: TGTGCCAGCAGCTTAGCGGACAGCCATCCCTCCTACGAGCAGTACTTC.

V usage is TRBV5-6 and J usage is TRBJ2-7; 9 bases align to TRBD1. V lost 4 bases and J lost 4; bases outside the gene matches: 3. The CDR3 runs to 13 residues. Germline-derived CDR1 and CDR2 are SGHDT and YYEEEE. CDR3 DNA sequence: TGTGCCAGCAGCGGGGACAGGGTATACGAGCAGTACTTC. This gives the protein CASSGDRVYEQYF.

V gene TRBV9 combines with J gene TRBJ2-7, with TRBD2 matching over 8 bases. This CDR3 has 15 amino acids. Looked up from germline, CDR1 is SGDLS and CDR2 is YYNGEE. Trimming removed 0 bases from V and 3 bases from J; junction bases left unmatched: 5. The CDR3 coding sequence is TGTGCCAGCAGCGTAGCAGCGGGGGCCCACTACGAGCAGTACTTC. Residues: CASSVAAGAHYEQYF.

There are a few counts of this clonotype. V usage is TRBV7-9 and J usage is TRBJ1-5; no clear D gene. The CDR3 consists of 16 residues. V shed 5 bases and J shed 4 bases, with 18 bases lying between them. CDR1 is SEHNR and CDR2 is FQNEAQ in the germline V gene (reference sequence). CDR3 loop: CASSASDGYGNQPQHF. The CDR3 DNA is TGTGCCAGCAGCGCCTCTGACGGGTATGGAAATCAGCCCCAGCATTTT. Complete variable domain (other parts from reference TRBV7-9 and TRBJ1-5): DTGVSQNPRHKITKRGQNVTFRCDPISEHNRLYWYRQTLGQGPEFLTYFQNEAQLEKSRLLSDRFSAERPKGSFSTLEIQRTEQGDSAMYLCASSASDGYGNQPQHFGDGTRLSIL.

The V gene is TRBV5-1, the J gene TRBJ2-3, with TRBD2 matching 7 bases. Germline assignment: CDR1 SGHRS and CDR2 YFSETQ. V shed 2 bases and J 0 bases; nucleotides not matched to a gene: 6. CDR3 size: 16 residues. The DNA for the CDR3 is TGCGCCAGCAGCTTTTACCTAGCGGAAAGCACAGATACGCAGTATTTT. This sequence encodes CASSFYLAESTDTQYF.

This clonotype was counted ten times or more. The rearrangement uses TRBV6-5 and TRBJ2-7, with D possibly TRBD1 on 7 matching bases. The CDR3 is made up of 17 amino acids. The ends were cut back, 0 bases at V and 5 bases at J, with 20 bases in the middle. The germline gives CDR1 MNHEY, CDR2 SVGAGI. The CDR3 sequence: CASSYSSWEPGGHEQYF. CDR3 sequence (DNA): TGTGCCAGCAGTTACTCGTCTTGGGAGCCAGGGGGGCACGAGCAGTACTTC.

The chain carries TRBV7-2 and TRBJ2-7; 14 nucleotides agree with TRBD2. Germline CDR1 is SGHTA and CDR2 is FQGNSA. V dropped 4 bases and J dropped 3; count of bases not matched to a gene: 8. The CDR3 totals 17 residues. CDR3 sequence reads: CASSSRLAGGGNYEQYF. The CDR3 DNA reads TGTGCCAGCAGCTCAAGACTAGCGGGAGGGGGGAACTACGAGCAGTACTTC.

The J gene is TRBJ2-3, the V gene TRBV12-3 or TRBV12-4, with a weak D call TRBD1 (5 bases). The CDR3 is 12 amino acids. V gave up 6 bases and J gave up 6 bases, with 10 bases separating them. In DNA form, the CDR3 reads TGTGCCAGCAGCTGGGGCTCGGATACGCAGTATTTT. This codes for CASSWGSDTQYF.

The rearrangement uses TRBV6-2 or TRBV6-3 and TRBJ1-2; D is ambiguous. The CDR3 consists of 14 residues. Germline CDR1 MNHEY, CDR2 SVGEGT. V lost 6 bases to trimming and J lost 8 bases, with 19 bases between them. The CDR3 here is CASRPVRGPRGYTF. DNA for the CDR3: TGTGCCAGCAGGCCTGTCCGCGGACCTCGGGGCTACACCTTC.

J is TRBJ2-1 and V is TRBV5-1; possibly TRBD2 for D (6 bases). The CDR3 extends over 16 amino acids. V lost 0 bases and J 5 bases, leaving 15 bases between the germline ends. CDR1 is SGHRS and CDR2 is YFSETQ in the germline V gene. CDR3 sequence (DNA): TGCGCCAGCAGCTTGGTCGGGGGAGGCGTTAACAATGAGCAGTTCTTC. It yields the protein CASSLVGGGVNNEQFF.

This clonotype has a handful of counts. The rearrangement joins TRBV11-3 to TRBJ2-1, with a possible D match to TRBD2 (5 bases). Germline V gene sequence: CDR1 SGHNT, CDR2 YENEEA. V was clipped by 6 bases and J by 7 bases, with 10 bases between them. The length of the CDR3 is 12 residues. CDR3 amino acids: CASSQDWNEQFF. In nucleotides, the CDR3 is TGTGCCAGCAGTCAGGACTGGAATGAGCAGTTCTTC.

This clonotype showed up just a few times. The genes are TRBV2 and TRBJ2-2; no clear D gene. The CDR3 is 13 residues long. Germline loops: CDR1 SNHLY, CDR2 FYNNEI. Trimming took off 7 bases at V and 3 bases at J, with 9 bases between the two ends. CDR3 residues: CASKRRDTGELFF. In DNA form, the CDR3 reads TGTGCCAGCAAGAGACGGGACACCGGGGAGCTGTTTTTT.

Comments on this clonotype: The junction shows a germline mismatch at one end, possibly a read error. This CDR3 reads CASCIGFQTEAFF. The CDR3 nucleotides are TGTGCCAGTTGTATAGGGTTTCAGACTGAAGCTTTCTTT. This sequence joins TRBV19 and TRBJ1-1; D gene unclear. Germline V lookup: CDR1 LNHDA, CDR2 SQIVND (reference sequence). The CDR3 is made up of 13 amino acids.

The chain uses TRBV6-5 and TRBJ2-7, with D possibly being TRBD2 (5 bases). Trimming took off 11 bases at V and 6 bases at J, with 20 bases between the two ends. The CDR3 has 13 amino acids. From germline, CDR1 is MNHEY and CDR2 SVGAGI. The CDR3 protein is CAGTPRAVSEQYF. In DNA form, the CDR3 reads TGTGCCGGCACCCCGAGGGCAGTAAGCGAGCAGTACTTC.

This clonotype was picked up a small number of times. The J gene is TRBJ2-7, the V gene TRBV7-9, with 8 bases identical to TRBD2. The J segment lost 6 bases and the V segment lost 7 bases, leaving 20 bases of the junction unmatched. Germline-derived CDR1 and CDR2 are SEHNR and FQNEAQ (reference sequence). This CDR3 has 17 amino acids. The CDR3 sequence: CASTPVASGWKGFEQYF. For the CDR3, the DNA is TGTGCCAGCACCCCGGTGGCTAGCGGGTGGAAAGGGTTCGAGCAGTACTTC.

The rearrangement joins TRBV5-5 to TRBJ2-1; D may be TRBD2 (5 bases). CDR3 length: 14 residues. Trimming left V 4 bases short and J 4 bases short, with 12 bases between. Germline assignment: CDR1 SGHKS and CDR2 YYEKEE (reference sequence). The CDR3 is CASSPILGYNEQFF. The CDR3 nucleotides are TGTGCCAGCAGCCCAATACTAGGTTACAATGAGCAGTTCTTC.

The chain has TRBV28 and TRBJ1-1; the D is unclear. Deletions cut 10 bases from V and 8 bases from J, with 14 bases between. Germline V gene sequence: CDR1 MDHEN, CDR2 SYDVKM. The CDR3 loop spans 11 amino acids. CDR3 DNA sequence: TGTGCCACCCGGAGCCGGCCGGAAGCTTTCTTT. Its translation is CATRSRPEAFF.

The V gene is TRBV29-1, the J gene TRBJ1-1, with D perhaps matching TRBD1 (5 bases). The CDR3 covers 11 residues. Germline V gives CDR1 SQVTM, CDR2 ANQGSEA. Deletions cut 6 bases from V and 8 bases from J, with 13 bases between. Here the CDR3 DNA reads TGCAGCGTAGACAGAGGGAGAGAAGCTTTCTTT. It encodes CSVDRGREAFF.

With regard to this clonotype: The germline gene is not matched at one end of the junction; a read error may be the cause. This chain uses TRBV29-1 with TRBJ2-7; D is unclear. The length of the CDR3 is 8 residues. Germline V CDR1 and CDR2: SQVTM, ANQGSEA. Here the CDR3 DNA reads TGCAGCGTTGTAATCCGGCACTTC. The encoded protein is CSVVIRHF.

This chain uses TRBV7-2 with TRBJ2-3; TRBD2 might be the D (6 bases). The CDR3 spans 16 residues. With 2 bases removed from V and 3 bases from J, the gap between germline ends came to 15 bases. Germline V gene data show CDR1 as SGHTA and CDR2 as FQGNSA. CDR3 sequence (DNA): TGTGCCAGCAGCTTAAGGGACTGGCGGATTACAGATACGCAGTATTTT. Its protein is CASSLRDWRITDTQYF. The whole variable domain, remainder taken from reference TRBV7-2 and TRBJ2-3, is GAGVSQSPSNKVTEKGKDVELRCDPISGHTALYWYRQSLGQGLEFLIYFQGNSAPDKSGLPSDRFSAERTGGSVSTLTIQRTQQEDSAVYLCASSLRDWRITDTQYFGPGTRLTVL.

This clonotype has more than one count but fewer than ten. The chain couples TRBV12-3 or TRBV12-4 to TRBJ2-1, with 9 positions matching TRBD2. The CDR3 extends over 12 amino acids. Germline trimming cut 5 bases from V and 9 bases from J; bases unmatched to any gene: 2. The CDR3 region is CASSHSGGEQFF. CDR3 DNA sequence: TGTGCCAGCAGTCATAGCGGGGGTGAGCAGTTCTTC.

The DNA for the CDR3 is TGCAGTGCTAGGCCGACAGGGGAAAACGGAGCTTTCTTT. This encodes CSARPTGENGAFF. The genes are TRBV20-1 and TRBJ1-1, with 8 positions matching TRBD1. V was pared by 3 bases and J by 10 bases, with 10 bases of the junction left unmatched. CDR1 is DFQATT and CDR2 is SNEGSKA in the germline V gene (reference sequence). The CDR3 loop spans 13 amino acids.